This T cell receptor beta chain was documented in a study of response to subunit inactivated influenza vaccine. This clonotype appeared a few times. Its antigen is still unknown. Study outcomes and limitations: It was suggested by the authors that few new T cells are recruited by each seasonal influenza vaccination.

TCRdb called the RT-PCR reads again in MiXCR, with one record for every CDR3 protein. In the table there are 500,000 or so distinct CDR3 sequences, 15% to 20% of which are singletons. Material: CD4+ T cells sorted from PBMCs, obtained less than 25 months after vaccination. This receptor was identified in a man between 50 and 69 years old who received an inactivated influenza vaccine.

The CDR3 region has the DNA TGCAGTGCTAGAGCGAACCCAAGCAATCAGCCCCAGCATTTT. This translates into CSARANPSNQPQHF. The V call is TRBV20-1, the J call TRBJ1-5; the D is unclear. Looked up from germline, CDR1 is DFQATT and CDR2 is SNEGSKA (reference sequence). This CDR3 has 14 amino acids. V lost 1 base and J 1 base, leaving 8 bases between the germline ends.